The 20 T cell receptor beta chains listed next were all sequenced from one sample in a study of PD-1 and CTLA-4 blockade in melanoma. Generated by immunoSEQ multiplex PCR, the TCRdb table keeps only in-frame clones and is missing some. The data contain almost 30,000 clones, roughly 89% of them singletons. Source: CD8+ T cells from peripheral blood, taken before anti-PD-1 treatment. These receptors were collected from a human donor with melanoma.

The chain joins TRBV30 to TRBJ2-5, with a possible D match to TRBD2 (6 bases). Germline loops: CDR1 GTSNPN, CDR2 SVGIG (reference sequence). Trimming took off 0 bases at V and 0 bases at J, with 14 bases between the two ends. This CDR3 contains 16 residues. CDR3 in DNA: TGTGCCTGGAGTGTACGGTTAGCGGCGTACCAAGAGACCCAGTACTTC. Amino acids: CAWSVRLAAYQETQYF.

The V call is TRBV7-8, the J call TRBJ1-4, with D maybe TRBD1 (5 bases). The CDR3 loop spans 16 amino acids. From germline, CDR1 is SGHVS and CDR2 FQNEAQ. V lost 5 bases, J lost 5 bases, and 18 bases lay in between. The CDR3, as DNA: TGTGCCAGCAGCCGCTTCGTCGGGACGGTAAATGAAAAACTGTTTTTT. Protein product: CASSRFVGTVNEKLFF.

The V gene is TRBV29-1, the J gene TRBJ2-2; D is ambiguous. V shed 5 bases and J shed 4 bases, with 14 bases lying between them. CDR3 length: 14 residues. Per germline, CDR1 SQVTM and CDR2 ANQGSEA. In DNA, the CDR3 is TGCAGCGTTCTGAAAGAGGAGAGCACCGGGGAGCTGTTTTTT. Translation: CSVLKEESTGELFF.

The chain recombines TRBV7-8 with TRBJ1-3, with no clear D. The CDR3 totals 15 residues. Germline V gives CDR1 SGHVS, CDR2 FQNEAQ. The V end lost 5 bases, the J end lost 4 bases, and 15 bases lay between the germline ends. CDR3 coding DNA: TGTGCCAGCAGCCTTGCCCCAGGTTCCGGAAACACCATATATTTT. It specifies CASSLAPGSGNTIYF.

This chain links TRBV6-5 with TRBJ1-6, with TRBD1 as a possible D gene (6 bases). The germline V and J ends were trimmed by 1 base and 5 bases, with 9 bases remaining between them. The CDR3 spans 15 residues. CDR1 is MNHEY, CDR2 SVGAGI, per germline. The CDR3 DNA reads TGTGCCAGCAGTTACTACACAGGGAATAATTCACCCCTCCACTTT. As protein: CASSYYTGNNSPLHF.

CDR3: CASSFGVLSDGYTF. The CDR3 bases are TGTGCCAGCAGCTTCGGGGTCCTCAGCGATGGCTACACCTTC. V is TRBV13 and J is TRBJ1-2; the D is unclear. CDR3 size: 14 residues. V lost 3 bases to trimming and J lost 6 bases, with 14 bases between them. CDR1 and CDR2 from the germline V gene are PRHDT and FYEKMQ (reference sequence).

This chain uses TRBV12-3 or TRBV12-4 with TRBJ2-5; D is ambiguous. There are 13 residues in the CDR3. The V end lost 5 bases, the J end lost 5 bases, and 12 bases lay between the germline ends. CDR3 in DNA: TGTGCCAGCAGTCCCGCTGAAGGGGAGACCCAGTACTTC. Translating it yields CASSPAEGETQYF.

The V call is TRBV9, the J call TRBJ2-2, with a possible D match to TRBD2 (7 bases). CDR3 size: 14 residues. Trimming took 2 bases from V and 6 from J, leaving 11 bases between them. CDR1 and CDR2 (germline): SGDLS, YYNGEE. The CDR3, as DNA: TGTGCCAGCAGCGTGGGAGGGGGATCCGGGGAGCTGTTTTTT. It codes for CASSVGGGSGELFF. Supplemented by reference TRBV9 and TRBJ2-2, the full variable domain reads DSGVTQTPKHLITATGQRVTLRCSPRSGDLSVYWYQQSLDQGLQFLIQYYNGEERAKGNILERFSAQQFPDLHSELNLSSLELGDSALYFCASSVGGGSGELFFGEGSRLTVL.

As DNA, the CDR3 is TGCGCCAGCAGCCTAGAAAGGGTCTACAATGAGCAGTTCTTC. This codes for CASSLERVYNEQFF. The V call is TRBV5-1, the J call TRBJ2-1; D gene uncertain. CDR1 is SGHRS, CDR2 YFSETQ, per germline. Deletions cut 4 bases from V and 3 bases from J, with 11 bases between. CDR3 length: 14 amino acids.

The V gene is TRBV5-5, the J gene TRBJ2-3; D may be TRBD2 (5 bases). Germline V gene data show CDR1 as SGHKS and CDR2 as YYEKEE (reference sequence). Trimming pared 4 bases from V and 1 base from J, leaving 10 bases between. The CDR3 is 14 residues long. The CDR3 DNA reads TGTGCCAGCAGCGCTCTGGGAGGCACAGATACGCAGTATTTT. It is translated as CASSALGGTDTQYF.

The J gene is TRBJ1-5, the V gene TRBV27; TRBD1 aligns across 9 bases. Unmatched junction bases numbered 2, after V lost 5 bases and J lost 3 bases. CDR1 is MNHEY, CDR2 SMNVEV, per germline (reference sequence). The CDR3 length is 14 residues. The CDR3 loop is CASSDRGDNQPQHF. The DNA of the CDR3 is TGTGCCAGCAGTGACAGGGGGGACAATCAGCCCCAGCATTTT.

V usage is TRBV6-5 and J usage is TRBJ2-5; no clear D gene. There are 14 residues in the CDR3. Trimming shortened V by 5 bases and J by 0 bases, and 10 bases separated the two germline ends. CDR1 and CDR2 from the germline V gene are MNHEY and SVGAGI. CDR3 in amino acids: CASSPPADQETQYF. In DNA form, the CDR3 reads TGTGCCAGCAGTCCCCCGGCAGACCAAGAGACCCAGTACTTC.

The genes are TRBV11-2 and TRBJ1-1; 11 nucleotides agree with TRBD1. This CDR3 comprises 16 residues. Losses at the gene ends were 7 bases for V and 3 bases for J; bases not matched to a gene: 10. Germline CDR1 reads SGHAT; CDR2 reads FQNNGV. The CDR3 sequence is CASTPGTGGRDTEAFF. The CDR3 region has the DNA TGTGCCAGCACCCCGGGGACAGGGGGTAGGGACACTGAAGCTTTCTTT.

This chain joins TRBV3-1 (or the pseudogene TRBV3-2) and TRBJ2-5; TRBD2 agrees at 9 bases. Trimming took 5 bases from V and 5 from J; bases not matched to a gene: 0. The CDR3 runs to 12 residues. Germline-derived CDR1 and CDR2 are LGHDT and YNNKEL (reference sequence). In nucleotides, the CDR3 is TGTGCCAGCAGCGGACTAGCGGAGACCCAGTACTTC. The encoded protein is CASSGLAETQYF.

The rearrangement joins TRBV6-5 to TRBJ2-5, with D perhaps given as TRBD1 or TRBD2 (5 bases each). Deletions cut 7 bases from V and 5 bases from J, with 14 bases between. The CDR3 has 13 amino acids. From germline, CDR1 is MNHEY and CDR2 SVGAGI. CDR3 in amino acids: CASTRGVGETQYF. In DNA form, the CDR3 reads TGTGCCAGCACAAGAGGGGTGGGGGAGACCCAGTACTTC.

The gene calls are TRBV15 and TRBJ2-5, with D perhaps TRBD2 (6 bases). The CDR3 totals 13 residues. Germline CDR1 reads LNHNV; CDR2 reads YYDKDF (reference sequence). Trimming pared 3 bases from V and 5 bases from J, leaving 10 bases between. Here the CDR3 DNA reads TGTGCCACCAGCAGGTCCCGGGGGGAGACCCAGTACTTC. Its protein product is CATSRSRGETQYF.

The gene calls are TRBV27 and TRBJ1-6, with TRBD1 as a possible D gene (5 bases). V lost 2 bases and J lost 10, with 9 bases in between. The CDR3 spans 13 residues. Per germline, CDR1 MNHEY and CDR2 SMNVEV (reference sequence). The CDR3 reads CASSLQGESPLHF. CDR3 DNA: TGTGCCAGCAGTTTACAGGGAGAGTCACCCCTCCACTTT.

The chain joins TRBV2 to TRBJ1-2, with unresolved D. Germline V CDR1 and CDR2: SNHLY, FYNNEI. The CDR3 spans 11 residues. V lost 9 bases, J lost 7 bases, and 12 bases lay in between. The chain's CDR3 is CARGIDVGYTF. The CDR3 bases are TGTGCCAGAGGGATTGATGTTGGCTACACCTTC.

The CDR3 nucleotides are TGTGCCAGCAGCTTATTTTCCGCGGTCAGCTCCTACAATGAGCAGTTCTTC. This gives the protein CASSLFSAVSSYNEQFF. V is TRBV7-9 and J is TRBJ2-1; no clear D. The CDR3 loop spans 17 amino acids. Germline CDR1 and CDR2: SEHNR and FQNEAQ (reference sequence). V was pared by 2 bases and J by 0 bases, with 14 bases between.

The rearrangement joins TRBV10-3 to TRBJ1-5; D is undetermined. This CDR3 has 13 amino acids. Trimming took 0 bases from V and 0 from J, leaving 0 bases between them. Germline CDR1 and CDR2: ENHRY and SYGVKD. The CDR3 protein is CAISESSNQPQHF. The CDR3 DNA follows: TGTGCCATCAGTGAGTCTAGCAATCAGCCCCAGCATTTT.